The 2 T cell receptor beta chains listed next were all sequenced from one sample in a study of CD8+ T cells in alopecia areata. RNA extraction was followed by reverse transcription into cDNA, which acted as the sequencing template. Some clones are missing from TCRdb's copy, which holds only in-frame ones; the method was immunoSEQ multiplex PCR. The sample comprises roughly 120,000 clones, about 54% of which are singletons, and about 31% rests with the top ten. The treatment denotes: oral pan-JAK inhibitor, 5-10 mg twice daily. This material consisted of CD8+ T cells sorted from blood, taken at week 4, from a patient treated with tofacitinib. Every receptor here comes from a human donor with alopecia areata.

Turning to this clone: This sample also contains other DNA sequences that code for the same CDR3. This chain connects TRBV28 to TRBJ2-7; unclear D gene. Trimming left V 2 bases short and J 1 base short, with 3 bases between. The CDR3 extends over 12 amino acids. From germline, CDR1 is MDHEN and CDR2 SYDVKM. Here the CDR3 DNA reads TGTGCCAGCAGTTTAAGGTCCTACGAGCAGTACTTC. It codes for CASSLRSYEQYF. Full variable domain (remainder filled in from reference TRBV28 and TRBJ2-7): DVKVTQSSRYLVKRTGEKVFLECVQDMDHENMFWYRQDPGLGLRLIYFSYDVKMKEKGDIPEGYSVSREKKERFSLILESASTNQTSMYLCASSLRSYEQYFGPGTRLTVT.

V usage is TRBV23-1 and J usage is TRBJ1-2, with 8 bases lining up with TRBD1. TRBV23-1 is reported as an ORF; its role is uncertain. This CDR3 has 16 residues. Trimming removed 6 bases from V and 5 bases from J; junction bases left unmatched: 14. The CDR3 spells CASSDLGQGGFYGYTF. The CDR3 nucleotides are TGCGCCAGCAGCGACCTCGGACAGGGTGGATTTTATGGCTACACCTTC.